This T cell receptor beta chain came from a study of blood T cell repertoires in COVID-19. For the study at large: Acute and convalescent COVID-19 specimens originated in the United States, Italy and Spain.

Authors' analysis steps: Cell counts per sample came from amplifying reference gene primers. TCRdb's table, derived via immunoSEQ multiplex PCR, lists solely in-frame clones and lacks some. The V and J calls and clone size are taken from that table; D and trimming were inferred from the DNA. The sample records 400,000 or so clones, 85% to 90% being singletons. The CDR3 is 15 residues long. The germline V gene has CDR1 MGHDK and CDR2 SYGVNS. V lost 3 bases and J 0 bases, leaving 9 bases between the germline ends. The sequenced material came from peripheral blood. This clonotype was sampled from a man younger than 35 with COVID-19, enrolled during active disease. This chain uses TRBV25-1 with TRBJ1-5, with no clear D. The CDR3 DNA sequence: TGTGCCAGCAGTGATGGAACTAATAGCAATCAGCCCCAGCATTTT. Its protein product is CASSDGTNSNQPQHF.